This TCR beta chain was identified during a study of Tregs in tolerant kidney transplant recipients. Study overall: Mixed chimerism was transient after nonmyeloablative marrow transplants from related graft donors.

The ends lost 5 bases at V and 3 bases at J; junction bases unmatched: 13. Germline values: CDR1 SGHAT, CDR2 FQNNGV. This CDR3 comprises 18 residues. Study results and caveats: Tolerant patients' donor-specific Tregs expanded beyond overall Tregs, suggesting antigen-driven growth. Biological reproducibility was not directly addressed, but technical replication error appeared minimal.

Unstimulated Tregs (CD4+CD25+CD127-) and CD4+CD25- non-Tregs were sorted from PBMCs. In its sample, this clone was seen once. Its cognate antigen is unknown. Here immunoSEQ multiplex PCR was the method, and the copy in TCRdb shows in-frame clones only, minus some. The profile shows 85,000 to 100,000 clones, over 85% of them singletons. The receptor's source is a human donor who received a combined kidney and bone marrow transplant. Here the sequenced sample was CD4+ T cells from blood, taken before the transplant. The rearrangement uses TRBV11-2 and TRBJ2-7, with 13 bases identical to TRBD2. The CDR3 region is CASSRTSGSPAGDYEQYF. CDR3 nucleotides: TGTGCCAGCAGCAGGACTAGCGGGAGTCCCGCAGGGGACTACGAGCAGTACTTC. Filled out from reference TRBV11-2 and TRBJ2-7, the complete variable domain reads EAGVAQSPRYKIIEKRQSVAFWCNPISGHATLYWYQQILGQGPKLLIQFQNNGVVDDSQLPKDRFSAERLKGVDSTLKIQPAKLEDSAVYLCASSRTSGSPAGDYEQYFGPGTRLTVT.